These T cell receptor beta chains were read from a single sample in a study of T-cell memory formation after mild COVID-19. MiXCR was run by TCRdb on the 5' RACE reads, yielding one entry per CDR3 protein. Altogether around 340,000 distinct CDR3 sequences are present, 10% to 15% being singletons, with the ten largest covering about 22%. Sequencing used PBMCs or a T cell subset sorted from them (not recorded which). The source of these receptors is a man aged 18 to 30 who had mild COVID-19 (a few samples of this study predate the infection). Cell type and time point are not known. CDR3s include the opening cysteine and the closing phenylalanine or tryptophan. The D gene is left open where the match is weak. A clone size is listed for some rows: how often the clone was seen (once, few, many), or a class if it is expanded.

abundance: -; j_gene: TRBJ2-2; d_gene: -; v_gene: TRBV16; CDR3aa: CASSQVRNTGELFF; CDR3nt: TGTGCCAGCAGCCAAGTGAGGAACACCGGGGAGCTGTTTTTT
abundance: -; j_gene: TRBJ2-3; d_gene: TRBD2; v_gene: TRBV4-3; CDR3aa: CASSQVAGVADTQYF; CDR3nt: TGCGCCAGCAGCCAAGTGGCGGGGGTGGCAGATACGCAGTATTTT
abundance: -; j_gene: TRBJ1-1; d_gene: -; v_gene: TRBV12-3/TRBV12-4; CDR3aa: CASSPQGIGTEAFF; CDR3nt: TGTGCCAGCAGCCCTCAGGGAATCGGCACTGAAGCTTTCTTT
abundance: few; j_gene: TRBJ1-5; d_gene: -; v_gene: TRBV7-3; CDR3aa: CASSSRRDQPQHF; CDR3nt: TGTGCCAGCAGCTCCCGACGAGATCAGCCCCAGCATTTT
abundance: few; j_gene: TRBJ2-1; d_gene: -; v_gene: TRBV12-3/TRBV12-4; CDR3aa: CASSFSLGGEQFF; CDR3nt: TGTGCCAGCAGTTTTTCGCTAGGCGGTGAGCAGTTCTTC
abundance: -; j_gene: TRBJ2-1; d_gene: TRBD2; v_gene: TRBV7-9; CDR3aa: CASSLGLVREQFF; CDR3nt: TGTGCCAGCAGTCTGGGACTAGTTCGTGAGCAGTTCTTC
abundance: few; j_gene: TRBJ1-3; d_gene: TRBD1; v_gene: TRBV2; CDR3aa: CASKRDSSGNTIYF; CDR3nt: TGTGCCAGCAAACGGGACAGCTCTGGAAACACCATATATTTT
abundance: many; j_gene: TRBJ2-5; d_gene: -; v_gene: TRBV18; CDR3aa: CASSPAGSETQYF; CDR3nt: TGTGCCAGCTCACCAGCGGGGAGCGAGACCCAGTACTTC
abundance: few; j_gene: TRBJ1-1; d_gene: -; v_gene: TRBV19; CDR3aa: CASSIPRAGTEAFF; CDR3nt: TGTGCCAGTAGTATTCCCAGGGCGGGCACTGAAGCTTTCTTT
abundance: -; j_gene: TRBJ1-4; d_gene: -; v_gene: TRBV20-1; CDR3aa: CSARVQWGLGYAEKLFF; CDR3nt: TGCAGTGCTAGAGTACAGTGGGGCTTAGGTTATGCGGAAAAACTGTTTTTT
abundance: once; j_gene: TRBJ1-2; d_gene: -; v_gene: TRBV20-1; CDR3aa: CSARAGTMSYGYTF; CDR3nt: TGCAGTGCTAGAGCGGGAACAATGAGCTATGGCTACACCTTC
abundance: few; j_gene: TRBJ1-2; d_gene: -; v_gene: TRBV11-2; CDR3aa: CASSFWVKGAGPGYTF; CDR3nt: TGTGCCAGCAGCTTCTGGGTGAAAGGGGCCGGCCCCGGCTACACCTTC
abundance: few; j_gene: TRBJ2-5; d_gene: TRBD1; v_gene: TRBV5-1; CDR3aa: CASSLSGTGGMKTQYF; CDR3nt: TGCGCCAGCAGCTTGTCCGGGACAGGGGGCATGAAGACCCAGTACTTC
abundance: few; j_gene: TRBJ2-7; d_gene: -; v_gene: TRBV7-6; CDR3aa: CASSSSKQGGSYEQYF; CDR3nt: TGTGCCAGCAGCTCCTCCAAACAGGGTGGCTCCTACGAGCAGTACTTC
abundance: many; j_gene: TRBJ2-1; d_gene: -; v_gene: TRBV7-2; CDR3aa: CASSLVGFNNEQFF; CDR3nt: TGTGCCAGCAGCTTAGTGGGGTTTAACAATGAGCAGTTCTTC
abundance: few; j_gene: TRBJ1-2; d_gene: -; v_gene: TRBV19; CDR3aa: CASTPQGAPYGYTF; CDR3nt: TGTGCCAGTACCCCTCAAGGGGCTCCCTATGGCTACACCTTC
abundance: few; j_gene: TRBJ2-7; d_gene: -; v_gene: TRBV12-3/TRBV12-4; CDR3aa: CASSLRARSSYEQYF; CDR3nt: TGTGCCAGCAGTTTGAGGGCCCGGAGCTCCTACGAGCAGTACTTC
abundance: -; j_gene: TRBJ1-1; d_gene: -; v_gene: TRBV6-2/TRBV6-3; CDR3aa: CASSYGPRATEAFF; CDR3nt: TGTGCCAGCAGTTACGGGCCGCGGGCCACTGAAGCTTTCTTT
abundance: -; j_gene: TRBJ1-1; d_gene: -; v_gene: TRBV7-9; CDR3aa: CASSLGDGVGAFF; CDR3nt: TGTGCCAGCAGCTTAGGGGATGGGGTCGGAGCTTTCTTT
abundance: -; j_gene: TRBJ1-4; d_gene: TRBD1; v_gene: TRBV2; CDR3aa: CASSAEGTGSEKLFF; CDR3nt: TGTGCCAGCAGTGCTGAGGGGACAGGGAGTGAAAAACTGTTTTTT
abundance: -; j_gene: TRBJ2-3; d_gene: TRBD1; v_gene: TRBV29-1; CDR3aa: CSAIQGATDTQYF; CDR3nt: TGCAGCGCCATACAGGGGGCTACAGATACGCAGTATTTT
abundance: -; j_gene: TRBJ2-7; d_gene: TRBD2; v_gene: TRBV2; CDR3aa: CASSVSGGTYEQYF; CDR3nt: TGTGCCAGCAGTGTTAGCGGGGGGACCTACGAGCAGTACTTC
abundance: few; j_gene: TRBJ1-1; d_gene: -; v_gene: TRBV7-8; CDR3aa: CASRAPWEAEAFF; CDR3nt: TGTGCCAGCAGAGCCCCCTGGGAGGCTGAAGCTTTCTTT